This T cell receptor (beta chain) is from a study of OX40 agonist ivuxolimab in advanced cancers. Study-wide results and limits: Among some nonresponders, normalized T-cell clonal expansion was also low.

The sample holds one count of this clone. Antigen unknown. This table comes from immunoSEQ multiplex PCR, and its TCRdb copy is limited to in-frame clones, with some not included. This sample has approximately 55,000 clones, with approximately 83% found just once. V was pared by 0 bases and J by 2 bases, with 5 bases of the junction left unmatched. CDR1 is GTSNPN, CDR2 SVGIG, per germline (reference sequence). CDR3 length: 15 residues. The chain carries TRBV30 and TRBJ2-7; TRBD2 aligns across 9 bases. The sample consisted of CD4+ or CD8+ T cells sorted from blood, taken in a trial of the OX40 agonist ivuxolimab. The source of this sequence is an adult with an advanced solid tumor such as melanoma, head and neck, liver or kidney cancer. The CDR3 here is CAWSVNSGRAYEQYF. In DNA, the CDR3 is TGTGCCTGGAGTGTAAATAGCGGGAGAGCCTACGAGCAGTACTTC.